Listed below are T cell receptor beta chains from one sample, sequenced in a study of technical replicates of blood from a few donors. Here immunoSEQ multiplex PCR was the method, and the copy in TCRdb shows in-frame clones only, minus some. This table holds about 99,000 clones, around 96% found once. The sample consisted of T cells isolated from PBMCs. These receptors originate from a human donor in good health. The CDR3 runs from the conserved cysteine through the conserved F or W. D genes are given only for firm matches. Size values are once, few and many counts, or a class for expanded clones, and some rows have none.

DNA	CDR3	size	D	V	J
TGTGCCACCCGAGAATCCTACGAGCAGTACTTC	CATRESYEQYF	NA	NA	TRBV6-1	TRBJ2-7
TGTGCCAGCACCGGCGGGGACAGGGGAGGAGAGACCCAGTACTTC	CASTGGDRGGETQYF	once	TRBD1	TRBV4-2	TRBJ2-5
TGTGCCAGCAGCTTAGACCCGGGACAGACTTACGAGCAGTACTTC	CASSLDPGQTYEQYF	few	TRBD1	TRBV11-2	TRBJ2-7
TGTGCCAGCAGCCTACAGGGGGCTAGGTACGAGCAGTACTTC	CASSLQGARYEQYF	NA	TRBD1	TRBV5-6	TRBJ2-7
TGTGCCAGTAGTATGGGCGGGGCGTGGGGGAATGAGCAGTTCTTC	CASSMGGAWGNEQFF	NA	NA	TRBV19	TRBJ2-1
TGTGCCAGCAACCACGGGGGGGGCTCTGGAAACACCATATATTTT	CASNHGGGSGNTIYF	NA	NA	TRBV5-4	TRBJ1-3
TGCGCCAGCAGCTCGGGACAGGGAGAAGCTTTCTTT	CASSSGQGEAFF	NA	TRBD1	TRBV5-1	TRBJ1-1
TGTGCCAGCAGTGACTGGACAGGGTTAGACACTGAAGCTTTCTTT	CASSDWTGLDTEAFF	NA	TRBD1	TRBV6-1	TRBJ1-1
TGTGCCAGCAGTACAGGGGATGGAAACACCATATATTTT	CASSTGDGNTIYF	NA	TRBD1	TRBV6-6	TRBJ1-3
TGTGCCAGCAGCCCCGGGGGGGGAATTTACGAGCAGTACTTC	CASSPGGGIYEQYF	NA	TRBD2	TRBV7-2	TRBJ2-7
TGTGCCATCCCCGGGACAGGGGGCTTGGAGACCCAGTACTTC	CAIPGTGGLETQYF	NA	TRBD1	TRBV7-6	TRBJ2-5
TGTGCCAGCAGGCCCGGGTCAGGGTTTTTTCACGAGCAGTACTTC	CASRPGSGFFHEQYF	NA	NA	TRBV27	TRBJ2-7
TGCGCCAGCAGCTTGGAATCGCGCTCCTACGAGCAGTACTTC	CASSLESRSYEQYF	NA	NA	TRBV5-1	TRBJ2-7
TGCGCCAGCAGCTCACTAGCGGGAGTCTCAGATACGCAGTATTTT	CASSSLAGVSDTQYF	NA	TRBD2	TRBV5-1	TRBJ2-3
TGCGCCAGCAGCCTTTCAGGACTTTCCAGCTCCTACAATGAGCAGTTCTTC	CASSLSGLSSSYNEQFF	NA	NA	TRBV4-1	TRBJ2-1
TGCGCCAGCAGCTTAGGGGGTGATTTCACTGAAGCTTTCTTT	CASSLGGDFTEAFF	NA	NA	TRBV5-1	TRBJ1-1
TGTGCCAGCAGCCAACTCCCGCGGGGGAGAAATCAAGAGACCCAGTACTTC	CASSQLPRGRNQETQYF	NA	TRBD2	TRBV7-9	TRBJ2-5
TGTGCCAGCAGTCCGGACAGGGGTTCTTCCTACGAGCAGTACTTC	CASSPDRGSSYEQYF	NA	TRBD1	TRBV27	TRBJ2-7
TGTGCCAGCAGCTTAAAGGGAGGGTGGACCGGGGAGCTGTTTTTT	CASSLKGGWTGELFF	NA	TRBD2	TRBV7-3	TRBJ2-2